The source of this T cell receptor (beta chain) is a study of blood T cell repertoires in COVID-19. Study details: Specimens from acute and convalescent COVID-19 originated in the United States, Italy and Spain. Nucleic acid was either cDNA or gDNA, and it came from T cells, B-cell-depleted T cells, or PBMCs.

In the source study's methods: Estimates of nucleated cell counts were drawn from the amplification of reference gene primers. Assay used: immunoSEQ multiplex PCR; TCRdb lists only in-frame clones, some missing. The V and J calls and clone size are taken from that table; D and trimming were inferred from the DNA. The data contain about 110,000 clones, around 85% of them singletons. The CDR3 loop spans 13 amino acids. The germline gives CDR1 MRHNA, CDR2 SNTAGT. Trimming removed 5 bases from V and 4 bases from J; junction bases left unmatched: 2. The chain employs TRBV6-4 and TRBJ2-5; the match to TRBD1 covers 9 bases. This TCR was sampled from a man aged 50 to 60 with acute or convalescent COVID-19. Sequencing was carried out using peripheral blood. CDR3 sequence reads: CASSKDRGETQYF. The DNA for the CDR3 is TGTGCCAGCAGTAAGGACAGGGGAGAGACCCAGTACTTC.